This T cell receptor beta chain was sequenced for a study of breast tumors, draining lymph nodes, adjacent tissues. General study findings and limits: Luminal-like breast cancer showed significantly greater tumor-nontumor repertoire similarity than basal-like breast cancer did. The data were judged consistent with most tumor T cells coming from lymph node and expanding in tumor. Compared with lymph nodes, tumors were less diverse; compared with nontumor tissue, more. Tumor T cell lymph node origin was a supported hypothesis, not proven.

Germline V gives CDR1 MDHEN, CDR2 SYDVKM. The CDR3 length is 11 residues. Between the trimmed V and J ends, which lost 5 bases and 2 bases, there was a span of 4 bases. Breast cancer patients provided tissue from their axillary draining lymph nodes. This clonotype came up many times. Antigen: not known. TCRdb independently ran MiXCR on the multiplex PCR reads; one entry per CDR3 protein. The table has nearly 110,000 distinct CDR3 sequences, around 30% seen once. The sample was axillary lymph node tissue. The chain carries TRBV28 and TRBJ2-7; D remains ambiguous. This TCR came from a female donor with breast cancer. Some clones in this sample may be carry-over from other donors' samples. The CDR3 loop is CASSATYEQYF. As DNA, the CDR3 is TGTGCCAGCAGTGCGACCTACGAGCAGTACTTC. Full variable domain (missing parts from reference TRBV28 and TRBJ2-7): DVKVTQSSRYLVKRTGEKVFLECVQDMDHENMFWYRQDPGLGLRLIYFSYDVKMKEKGDIPEGYSVSREKKERFSLILESASTNQTSMYLCASSATYEQYFGPGTRLTVT.